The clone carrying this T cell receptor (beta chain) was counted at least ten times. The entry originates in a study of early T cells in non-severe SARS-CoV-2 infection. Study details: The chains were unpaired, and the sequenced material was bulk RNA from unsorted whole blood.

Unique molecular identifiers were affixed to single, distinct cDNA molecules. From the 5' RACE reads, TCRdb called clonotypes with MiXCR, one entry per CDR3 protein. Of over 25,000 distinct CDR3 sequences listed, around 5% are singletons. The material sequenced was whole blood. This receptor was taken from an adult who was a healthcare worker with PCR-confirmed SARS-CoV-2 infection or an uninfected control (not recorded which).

CDR3 loop: CATSDAIAGGYNEQFF. The CDR3, as DNA: TGTGCCACCAGTGACGCCATAGCGGGGGGCTACAATGAGCAGTTCTTC. The chain uses TRBV24-1 and TRBJ2-1, with TRBD2 matching 10 bases. Trimming at V came to 4 bases and at J to 3 bases, leaving 5 bases not matched to a gene. The CDR3 is 16 amino acids. Germline assignment: CDR1 KGHDR and CDR2 SFDVKD.